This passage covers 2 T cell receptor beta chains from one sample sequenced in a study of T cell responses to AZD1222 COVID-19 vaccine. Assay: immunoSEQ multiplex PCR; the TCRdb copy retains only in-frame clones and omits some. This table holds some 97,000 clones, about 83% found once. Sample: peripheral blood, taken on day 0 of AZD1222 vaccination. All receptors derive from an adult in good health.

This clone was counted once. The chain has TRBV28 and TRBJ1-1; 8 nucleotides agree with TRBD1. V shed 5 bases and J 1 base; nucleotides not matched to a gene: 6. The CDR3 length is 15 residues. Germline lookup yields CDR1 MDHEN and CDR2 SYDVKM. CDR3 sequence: CASSPGGTGNTEAFF. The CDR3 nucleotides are TGTGCCAGCAGTCCGGGGGGGACAGGGAACACTGAAGCTTTCTTT.

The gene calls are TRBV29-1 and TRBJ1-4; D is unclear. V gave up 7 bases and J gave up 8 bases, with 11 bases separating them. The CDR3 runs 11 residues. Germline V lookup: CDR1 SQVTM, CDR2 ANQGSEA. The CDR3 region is CSGTFNEKLFF. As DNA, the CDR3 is TGCAGCGGTACCTTTAACGAAAAACTGTTTTTT. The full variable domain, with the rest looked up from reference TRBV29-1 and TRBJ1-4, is SAVISQKPSRDICQRGTSLTIQCQVDSQVTMMFWYRQQPGQSLTLIATANQGSEATYESGFVIDKFPISRPNLTFSTLTVSNMSPEDSSIYLCSGTFNEKLFFGSGTQLSVL.